The 7 T cell receptor beta chains below were found in one sample sequenced in a study of T cell repertoires in cytomegalovirus infection. In TCRdb, the reads were re-called with MiXCR into one record per CDR3 protein. The sample carries 150,000 to 200,000 distinct CDR3 sequences, 28% recorded once. What was sequenced was PBMCs. The receptors derive from a human donor in good health (CMV status not recorded). Some clones in this sample may be carry-over from other donors' samples.

V is TRBV20-1 and J is TRBJ1-2; 7 bases line up with TRBD1. The CDR3 extends over 13 amino acids. In germline, CDR1 is DFQATT, CDR2 SNEGSKA (reference sequence). Losses at the gene ends were 5 bases for V and 8 bases for J; bases not matched to a gene: 11. The CDR3 region is CSAFYRGTGGYTF. The CDR3 DNA follows: TGCAGTGCTTTTTACAGGGGTACGGGCGGCTACACCTTC.

This chain links TRBV9 with TRBJ1-1, with a weak D call TRBD1 (5 bases). This CDR3 region has 15 residues. CDR1 and CDR2 (germline): SGDLS, YYNGEE. V was cut by 3 bases and J by 1 base, with 13 bases left in between. CDR3 sequence reads: CASSALGARNTEAFF. The CDR3 DNA reads TGTGCCAGCAGCGCACTTGGGGCTAGGAACACTGAAGCTTTCTTT.

The chain has TRBV24-1 and TRBJ2-1, with 8 bases aligning to TRBD1. The CDR3 loop spans 15 amino acids. The germline V gene has CDR1 KGHDR and CDR2 SFDVKD. V lost 2 bases to trimming and J lost 9 bases; unmatched junction nucleotides: 8. The chain's CDR3 is CATSDYRQGTGEQFF. The CDR3 DNA follows: TGTGCCACCAGTGATTATCGACAGGGGACTGGTGAGCAGTTCTTC.

This chain connects TRBV19 to TRBJ1-5; TRBD1 agrees at 12 bases. V trimming: 9 bases; J trimming: 3 bases; junction bases outside the gene matches: 12. CDR1 is LNHDA and CDR2 is SQIVND in the germline V gene (reference sequence). The CDR3 covers 17 residues. The CDR3: CASRGQGANGNNQPQHF. CDR3 in DNA: TGTGCCAGCCGGGGACAGGGGGCCAACGGCAACAATCAGCCCCAGCATTTT.

This clonotype came up a few times. The V call is TRBV6-1, the J call TRBJ1-5, with unresolved D. Trimming cost V 5 bases and J 8 bases, with 7 bases left between them. Germline loops: CDR1 MNHNS, CDR2 SASEGT. CDR3 length: 11 amino acids. The CDR3 loop is CASSSAEPQHF. The CDR3 bases are TGTGCCAGCAGTTCAGCGGAGCCCCAGCATTTT.

This clonotype was counted at least ten times. The V call is TRBV7-9, the J call TRBJ2-7; 7 bases are shared with TRBD2. In germline, CDR1 is SEHNR, CDR2 FQNEAQ (reference sequence). V lost 4 bases and J lost 1; bases outside the gene matches: 7. This CDR3 region has 15 residues. This chain's CDR3 is CASSSPGTTSYEQYF. CDR3 bases: TGTGCCAGCAGCTCCCCAGGGACTACTTCCTACGAGCAGTACTTC. The whole variable domain, filled in from reference TRBV7-9 and TRBJ2-7, reads DTGVSQNPRHKITKRGQNVTFRCDPISEHNRLYWYRQTLGQGPEFLTYFQNEAQLEKSRLLSDRFSAERPKGSFSTLEIQRTEQGDSAMYLCASSSPGTTSYEQYFGPGTRLTVT.

Many counts were recorded for this clonotype. The V and J genes are TRBV7-2 and TRBJ1-5; maybe TRBD1 (6 bases). Per the germline V gene, CDR1 is SGHTA and CDR2 is FQGNSA. This CDR3 contains 15 residues. The germline V and J ends were trimmed by 5 bases and 0 bases, with 11 bases remaining between them. As DNA, the CDR3 is TGTGCCAGCAGCCAGGGGCAGGGTAGCAATCAGCCCCAGCATTTT. It is translated as CASSQGQGSNQPQHF.